A single TCR beta chain is shown here with its context. This sample is drawn from a study of OX40 agonist ivuxolimab in advanced cancers. CDR1 is SGHNT, CDR2 YYREEE, per germline (reference sequence). CDR3 length equals 14 residues. V lost 4 bases to trimming and J lost 3 bases, with 10 bases between them. Some clones are missing from TCRdb's copy, which holds only in-frame ones; the method was immunoSEQ multiplex PCR. Here the sample spans under 85,000 clones, roughly 88% being singletons. The chain carries TRBV5-4 and TRBJ2-2; perhaps TRBD1 as D (6 bases). Sequences were derived from CD4+ or CD8+ T cells sorted from blood, sampled in a trial of the OX40 agonist ivuxolimab. The TCR comes from an adult with an advanced solid tumor such as melanoma, head and neck, liver or kidney cancer. Here the CDR3 reads CASSGDTHTGELFF. The CDR3 DNA is TGTGCCAGCAGCGGGGACACCCACACCGGGGAGCTGTTTTTT.